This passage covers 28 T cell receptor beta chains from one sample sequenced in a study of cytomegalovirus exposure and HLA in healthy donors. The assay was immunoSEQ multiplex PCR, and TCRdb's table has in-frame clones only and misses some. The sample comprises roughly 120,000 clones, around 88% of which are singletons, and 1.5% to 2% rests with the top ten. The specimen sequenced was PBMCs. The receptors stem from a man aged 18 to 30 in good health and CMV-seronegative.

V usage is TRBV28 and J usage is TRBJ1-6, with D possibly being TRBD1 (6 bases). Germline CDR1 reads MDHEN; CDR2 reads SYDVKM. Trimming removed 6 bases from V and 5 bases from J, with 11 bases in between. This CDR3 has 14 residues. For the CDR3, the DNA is TGTGCCAGCAGACGGGGACACGATAATTCACCCCTCCACTTT. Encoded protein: CASRRGHDNSPLHF.

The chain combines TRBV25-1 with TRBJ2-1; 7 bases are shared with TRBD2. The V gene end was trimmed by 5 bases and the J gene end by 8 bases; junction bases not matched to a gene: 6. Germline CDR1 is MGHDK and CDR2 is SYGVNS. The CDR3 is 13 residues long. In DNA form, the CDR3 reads TGTGCCAGCAGTTGGGAGGGCGGGGATGAGCAGTTCTTC. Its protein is CASSWEGGDEQFF.

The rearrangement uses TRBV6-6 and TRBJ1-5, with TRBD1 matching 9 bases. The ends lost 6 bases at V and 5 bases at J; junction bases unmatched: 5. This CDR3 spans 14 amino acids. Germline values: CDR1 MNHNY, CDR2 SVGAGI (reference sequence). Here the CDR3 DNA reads TGTGCCAGCAGGGGACAGGGATTGTATCAGCCCCAGCATTTT. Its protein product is CASRGQGLYQPQHF.

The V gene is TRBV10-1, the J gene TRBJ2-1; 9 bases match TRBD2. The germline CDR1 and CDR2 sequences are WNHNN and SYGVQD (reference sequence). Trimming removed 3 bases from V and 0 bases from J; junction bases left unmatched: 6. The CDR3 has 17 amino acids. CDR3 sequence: CASSDFSGGSSYNEQFF. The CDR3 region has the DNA TGCGCCAGCAGTGATTTTAGCGGGGGAAGCTCCTACAATGAGCAGTTCTTC.

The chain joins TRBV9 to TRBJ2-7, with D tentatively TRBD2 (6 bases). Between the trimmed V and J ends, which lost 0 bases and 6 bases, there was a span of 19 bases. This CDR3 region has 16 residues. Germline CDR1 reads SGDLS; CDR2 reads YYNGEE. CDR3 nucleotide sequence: TGTGCCAGCAGCGTAGGCCCCGGGGACTTTGGTGTCGAGCAGTACTTC. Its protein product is CASSVGPGDFGVEQYF.

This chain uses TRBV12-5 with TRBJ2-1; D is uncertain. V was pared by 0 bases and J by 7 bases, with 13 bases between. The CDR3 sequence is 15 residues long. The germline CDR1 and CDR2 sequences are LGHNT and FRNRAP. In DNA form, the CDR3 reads TGTGCTAGTGGTTTGGTAGAAGGAATCGGGAATGAGCAGTTCTTC. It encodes CASGLVEGIGNEQFF.

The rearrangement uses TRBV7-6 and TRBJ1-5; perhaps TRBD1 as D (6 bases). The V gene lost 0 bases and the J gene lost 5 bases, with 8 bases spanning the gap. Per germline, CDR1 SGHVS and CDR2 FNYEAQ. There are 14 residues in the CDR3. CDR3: CASSLARTDQPQHF. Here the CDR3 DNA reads TGTGCCAGCAGCTTAGCAAGGACAGATCAGCCCCAGCATTTT. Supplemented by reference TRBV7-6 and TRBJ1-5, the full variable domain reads GAGVSQSPRYKVTKRGQDVALRCDPISGHVSLYWYRQALGQGPEFLTYFNYEAQQDKSGLPNDRFSAERPEGSISTLTIQRTEQRDSAMYRCASSLARTDQPQHFGDGTRLSIL.

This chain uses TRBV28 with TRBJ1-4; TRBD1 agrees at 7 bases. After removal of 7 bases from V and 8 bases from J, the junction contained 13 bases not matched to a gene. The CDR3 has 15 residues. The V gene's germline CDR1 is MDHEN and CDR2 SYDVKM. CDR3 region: CASNWGAGGEEKLFF. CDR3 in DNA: TGTGCCAGCAATTGGGGGGCAGGGGGTGAGGAAAAACTGTTTTTT. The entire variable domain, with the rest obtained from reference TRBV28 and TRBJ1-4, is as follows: DVKVTQSSRYLVKRTGEKVFLECVQDMDHENMFWYRQDPGLGLRLIYFSYDVKMKEKGDIPEGYSVSREKKERFSLILESASTNQTSMYLCASNWGAGGEEKLFFGSGTQLSVL.

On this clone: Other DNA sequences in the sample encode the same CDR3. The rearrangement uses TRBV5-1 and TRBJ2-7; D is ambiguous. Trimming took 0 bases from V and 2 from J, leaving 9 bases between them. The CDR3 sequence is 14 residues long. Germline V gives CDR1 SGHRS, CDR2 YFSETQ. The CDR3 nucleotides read TGCGCCAGCAGCTTGGGTGGCTTAACCTACGAGCAGTACTTC. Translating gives CASSLGGLTYEQYF.

CDR3 in amino acids: CASSQDPGGDEQYF. As DNA, the CDR3 is TGCGCCAGCAGCCAAGATCCGGGGGGCGATGAGCAGTACTTC. This sequence joins TRBV4-1 and TRBJ2-7; weak D call: TRBD2 (7 bases). CDR3 length: 14 residues. V lost 0 bases, J lost 7 bases, and 13 bases lay in between. Germline V gene data show CDR1 as MGHRA and CDR2 as YSYEKL.

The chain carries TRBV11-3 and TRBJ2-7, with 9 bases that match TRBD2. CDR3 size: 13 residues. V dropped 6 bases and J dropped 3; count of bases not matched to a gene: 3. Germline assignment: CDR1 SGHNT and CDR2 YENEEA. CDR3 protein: CASRTSGSYEQYF. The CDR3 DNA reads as TGTGCCAGCAGGACTAGCGGTAGCTACGAGCAGTACTTC.

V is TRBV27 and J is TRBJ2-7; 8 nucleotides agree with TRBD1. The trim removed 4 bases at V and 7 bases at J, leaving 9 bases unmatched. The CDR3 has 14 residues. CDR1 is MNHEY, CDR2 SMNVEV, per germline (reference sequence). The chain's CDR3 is CASSSNDRGGEQYF. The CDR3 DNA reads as TGTGCCAGCAGTTCTAACGACAGGGGCGGGGAGCAGTACTTC.

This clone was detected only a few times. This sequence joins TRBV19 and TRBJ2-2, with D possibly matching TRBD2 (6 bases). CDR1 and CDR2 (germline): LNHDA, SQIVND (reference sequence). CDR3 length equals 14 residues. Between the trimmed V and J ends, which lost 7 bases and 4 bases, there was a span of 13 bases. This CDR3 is CASTRLVGTGELFF. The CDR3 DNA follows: TGTGCCAGTACGAGACTAGTGGGCACCGGGGAGCTGTTTTTT. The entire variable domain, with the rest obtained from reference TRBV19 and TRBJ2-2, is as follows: DGGITQSPKYLFRKEGQNVTLSCEQNLNHDAMYWYRQDPGQGLRLIYYSQIVNDFQKGDIAEGYSVSREKKESFPLTVTSAQKNPTAFYLCASTRLVGTGELFFGEGSRLTVL.

CDR3: CASSQDFGRVSGYTF. In DNA form, the CDR3 reads TGCGCCAGCAGCCAAGATTTCGGCAGGGTGAGTGGCTACACCTTC. The chain has TRBV4-1 and TRBJ1-2, with a possible D match to TRBD1 (5 bases). Germline CDR1 MGHRA, CDR2 YSYEKL. V shed 0 bases and J shed 7 bases, with 15 bases lying between them. The CDR3 runs 15 residues.

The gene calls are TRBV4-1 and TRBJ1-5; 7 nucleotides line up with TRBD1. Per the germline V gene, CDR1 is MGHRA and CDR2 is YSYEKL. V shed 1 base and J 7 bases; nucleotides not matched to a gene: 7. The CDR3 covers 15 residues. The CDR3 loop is CASSQAGGGGQPQHF. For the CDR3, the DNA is TGCGCCAGCAGCCAAGCGGGAGGGGGCGGGCAGCCCCAGCATTTT.

The CDR3 sequence is CASSLPGQGYNEQFF. The CDR3 DNA follows: TGTGCCAGCAGCTTACCGGGACAGGGATACAATGAGCAGTTCTTC. V gene TRBV11-3 combines with J gene TRBJ2-1; 9 nucleotides align to TRBD1. V shed 2 bases and J 4 bases; nucleotides not matched to a gene: 3. The V gene's germline CDR1 is SGHNT and CDR2 YENEEA. The CDR3 covers 15 residues.

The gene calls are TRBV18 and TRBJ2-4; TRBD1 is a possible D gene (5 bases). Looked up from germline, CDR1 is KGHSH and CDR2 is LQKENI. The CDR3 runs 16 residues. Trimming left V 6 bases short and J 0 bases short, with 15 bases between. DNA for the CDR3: TGTGCCAGCTCCCCTACTCACAGGTTAGCCAAAAACATTCAGTACTTC. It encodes CASSPTHRLAKNIQYF.

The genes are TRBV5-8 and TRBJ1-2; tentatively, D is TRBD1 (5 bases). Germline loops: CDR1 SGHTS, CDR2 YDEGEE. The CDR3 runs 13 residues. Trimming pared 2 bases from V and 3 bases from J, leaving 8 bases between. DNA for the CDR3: TGTGCCAGCAGCTTCAGGGTGGACTATGGCTACACCTTC. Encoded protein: CASSFRVDYGYTF.

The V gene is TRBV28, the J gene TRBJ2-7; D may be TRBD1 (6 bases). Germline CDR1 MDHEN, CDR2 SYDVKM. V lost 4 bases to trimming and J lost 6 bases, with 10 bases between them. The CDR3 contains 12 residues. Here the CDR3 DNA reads TGTGCCAGCAGTTGGACAGAGCTCGAGCAGTACTTC. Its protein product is CASSWTELEQYF.

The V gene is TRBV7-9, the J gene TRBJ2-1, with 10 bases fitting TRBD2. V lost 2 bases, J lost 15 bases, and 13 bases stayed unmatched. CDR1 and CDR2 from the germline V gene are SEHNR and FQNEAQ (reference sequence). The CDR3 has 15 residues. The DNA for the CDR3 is TGTGCCAGCAGCTTACTGACCCTAGCGGGAGCAATTGCGTTCTTC. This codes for CASSLLTLAGAIAFF.

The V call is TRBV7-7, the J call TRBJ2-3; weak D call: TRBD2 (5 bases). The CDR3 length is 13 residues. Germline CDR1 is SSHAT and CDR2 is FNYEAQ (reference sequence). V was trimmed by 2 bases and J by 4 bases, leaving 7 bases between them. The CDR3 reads CASSLQRADTQYF. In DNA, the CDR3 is TGTGCCAGCAGCTTACAGAGGGCAGATACGCAGTATTTT. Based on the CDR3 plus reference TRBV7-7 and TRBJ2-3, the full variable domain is GAGVSQSPRYKVTKRGQDVTLRCDPISSHATLYWYQQALGQGPEFLTYFNYEAQPDKSGLPSDRFSAERPEGSISTLTIQRTEQRDSAMYRCASSLQRADTQYFGPGTRLTVL.

This CDR3 is CASSLTREQYF. The CDR3 DNA is TGTGCCAGCAGCTTAACGAGGGAGCAGTACTTC. The J gene is TRBJ2-7, the V gene TRBV7-9; unclear D gene. Germline V gene sequence: CDR1 SEHNR, CDR2 FQNEAQ (reference sequence). Trimming removed 2 bases at V and 7 bases at J, with 6 bases between. The CDR3 has 11 residues.

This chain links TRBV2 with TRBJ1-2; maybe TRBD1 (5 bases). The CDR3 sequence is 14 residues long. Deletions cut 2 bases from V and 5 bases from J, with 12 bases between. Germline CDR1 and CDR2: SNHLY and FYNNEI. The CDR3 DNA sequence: TGTGCCAGCAGTGAATCCAGGGATCATTATGGCTACACCTTC. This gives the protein CASSESRDHYGYTF.

CDR3 residues: CASSLLSYPYEQYF. As DNA, the CDR3 is TGTGCCAGCAGTTTATTAAGCTATCCCTACGAGCAGTACTTC. The V and J genes are TRBV28 and TRBJ2-7; no clear D gene. This CDR3 spans 14 amino acids. V shed 1 base and J shed 2 bases, with 9 bases lying between them. Per germline, CDR1 MDHEN and CDR2 SYDVKM.

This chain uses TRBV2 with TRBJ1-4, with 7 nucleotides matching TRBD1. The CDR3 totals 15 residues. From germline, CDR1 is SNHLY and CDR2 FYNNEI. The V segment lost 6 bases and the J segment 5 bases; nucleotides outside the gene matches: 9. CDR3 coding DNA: TGTGCCAGCAGGGCAAGGGGACAGAGAAATGAAAAACTGTTTTTT. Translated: CASRARGQRNEKLFF.

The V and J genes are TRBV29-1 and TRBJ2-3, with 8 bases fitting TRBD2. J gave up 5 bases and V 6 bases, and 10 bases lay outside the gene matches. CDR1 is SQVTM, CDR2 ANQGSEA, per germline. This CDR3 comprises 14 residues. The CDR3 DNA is TGCAGCGTCAAACGGGGGGGGTCGGTAGATACGCAGTATTTT. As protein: CSVKRGGSVDTQYF.

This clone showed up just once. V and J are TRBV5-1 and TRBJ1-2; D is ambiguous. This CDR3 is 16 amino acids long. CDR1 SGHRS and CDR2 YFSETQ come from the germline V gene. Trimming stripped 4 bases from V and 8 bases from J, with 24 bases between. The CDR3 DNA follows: TGCGCCAGCAGCGGATCCATTGGACCTCGGGAAAACGGCTACACCTTC. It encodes CASSGSIGPRENGYTF.

This CDR3 is CASSQEELAPYEQYF. The CDR3 DNA follows: TGTGCCAGCAGCCAAGAAGAACTAGCTCCCTACGAGCAGTACTTC. The rearrangement links TRBV4-2 to TRBJ2-7; TRBD2 might be the D (6 bases). V lost 0 bases, J lost 2 bases, and 11 bases lay in between. The CDR3 has 15 residues. Per germline, CDR1 LGHNA and CDR2 YNFKEQ.